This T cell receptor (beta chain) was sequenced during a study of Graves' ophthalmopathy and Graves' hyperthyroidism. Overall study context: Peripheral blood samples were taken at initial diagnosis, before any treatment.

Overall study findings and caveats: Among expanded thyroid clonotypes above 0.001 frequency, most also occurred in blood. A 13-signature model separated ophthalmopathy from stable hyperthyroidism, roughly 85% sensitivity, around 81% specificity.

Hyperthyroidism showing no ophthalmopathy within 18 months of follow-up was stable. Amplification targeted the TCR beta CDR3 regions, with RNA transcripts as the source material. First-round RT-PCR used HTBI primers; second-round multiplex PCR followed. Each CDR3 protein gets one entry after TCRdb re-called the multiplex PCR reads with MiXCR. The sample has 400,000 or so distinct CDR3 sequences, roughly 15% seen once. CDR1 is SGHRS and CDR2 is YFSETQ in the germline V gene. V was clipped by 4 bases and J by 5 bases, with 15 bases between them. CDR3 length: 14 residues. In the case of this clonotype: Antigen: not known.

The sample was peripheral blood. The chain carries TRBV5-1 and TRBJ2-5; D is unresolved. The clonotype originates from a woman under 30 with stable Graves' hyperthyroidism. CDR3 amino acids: CASSPLAEDETQYF. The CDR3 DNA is TGCGCCAGCAGCCCTCTCGCAGAAGATGAGACCCAGTACTTC.